The clone carrying this T cell receptor beta chain was seen a single time. The antigen remains undetermined. The data were obtained in a study of cytomegalovirus exposure and HLA in healthy donors. Study outcomes and limitations: A later analysis found TCR association rates differed by HLA locus, highest for DRB1 and lowest for HLA-C. A later analysis appeared to link common viral pathogens to several of the most significant clusters. Sequencing likely produced, as an artifact, a cluster of highly shared sequence variants. In a later analysis, TCR beta V- and J-gene trimming showed a link to a missense DCLRE1C variant.

The primer mix had 60 Vbeta and 13 Jbeta primers. Repertoires were generated with immunoSEQ multiplex PCR, while TCRdb's copy carries only in-frame clones and drops some. The sample holds 60,000 to 70,000 clones, roughly 80% seen once. V lost 2 bases and J lost 5; bases outside the gene matches: 11. Germline V gene sequence: CDR1 WNHNN, CDR2 SYGVQD (reference sequence). The CDR3 consists of 17 residues. The J gene is TRBJ2-5, the V gene TRBV10-1, with TRBD1 identical over 10 bases. This clonotype was sampled from a man aged 55 to 70 in good health and CMV-seropositive. The source material was PBMCs. CDR3 loop: CASSEGRTGGILETQYF. CDR3 DNA: TGCGCCAGCAGTGAGGGAAGGACAGGGGGAATTTTGGAGACCCAGTACTTC.